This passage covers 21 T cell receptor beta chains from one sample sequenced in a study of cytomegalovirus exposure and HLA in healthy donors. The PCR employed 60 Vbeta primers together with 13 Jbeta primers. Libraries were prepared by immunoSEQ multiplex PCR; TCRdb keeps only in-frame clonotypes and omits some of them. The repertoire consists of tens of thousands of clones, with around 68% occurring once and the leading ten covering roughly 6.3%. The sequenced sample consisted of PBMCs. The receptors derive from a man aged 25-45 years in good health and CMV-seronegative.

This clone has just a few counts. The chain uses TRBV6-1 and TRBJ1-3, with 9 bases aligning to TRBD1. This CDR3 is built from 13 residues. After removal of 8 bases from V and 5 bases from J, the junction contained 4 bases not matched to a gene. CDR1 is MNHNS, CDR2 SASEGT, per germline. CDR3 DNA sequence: TGTGCCAGCGGGGACAGGGCGCGAAACACCATATATTTT. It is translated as CASGDRARNTIYF.

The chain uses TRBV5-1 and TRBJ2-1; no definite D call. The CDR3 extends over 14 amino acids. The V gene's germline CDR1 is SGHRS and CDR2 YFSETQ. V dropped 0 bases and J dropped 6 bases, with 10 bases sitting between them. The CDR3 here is CASSLVQITNEQFF. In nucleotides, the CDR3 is TGCGCCAGCAGCTTGGTTCAGATAACCAATGAGCAGTTCTTC.

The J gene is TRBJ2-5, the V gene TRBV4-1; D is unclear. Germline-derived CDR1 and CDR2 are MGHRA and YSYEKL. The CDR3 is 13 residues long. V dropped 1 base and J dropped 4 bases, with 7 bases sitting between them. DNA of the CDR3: TGCGCCAGCAGCCAAGTAGGCGGAGAGACCCAGTACTTC. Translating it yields CASSQVGGETQYF.

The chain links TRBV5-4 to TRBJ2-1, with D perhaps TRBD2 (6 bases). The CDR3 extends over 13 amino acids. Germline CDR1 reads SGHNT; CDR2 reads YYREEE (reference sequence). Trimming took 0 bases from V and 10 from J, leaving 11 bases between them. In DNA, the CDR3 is TGTGCCAGCAGCTTGGGCCCGGGGGACGAGCAGTTCTTC. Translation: CASSLGPGDEQFF.

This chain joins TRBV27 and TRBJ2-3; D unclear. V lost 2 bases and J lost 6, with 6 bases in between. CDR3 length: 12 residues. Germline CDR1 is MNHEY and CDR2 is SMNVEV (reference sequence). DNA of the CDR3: TGTGCCAGCAGTTTAAACGGGGATACGCAGTATTTT. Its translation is CASSLNGDTQYF.

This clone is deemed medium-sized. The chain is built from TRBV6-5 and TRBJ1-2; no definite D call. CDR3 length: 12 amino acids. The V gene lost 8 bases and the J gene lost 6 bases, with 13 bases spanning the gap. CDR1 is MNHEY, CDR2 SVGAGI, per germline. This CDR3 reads CASPWILNGYTF. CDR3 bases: TGTGCCAGCCCGTGGATACTAAATGGCTACACCTTC.

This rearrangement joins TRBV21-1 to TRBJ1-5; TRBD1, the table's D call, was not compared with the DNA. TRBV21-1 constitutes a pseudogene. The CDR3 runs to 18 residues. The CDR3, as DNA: TGTGCCAGCAGACCGGGACAGGCAATTTTCTATAGCAATCAGCCCCAGCATTTT. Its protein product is CASRPGQAIFYSNQPQHF.

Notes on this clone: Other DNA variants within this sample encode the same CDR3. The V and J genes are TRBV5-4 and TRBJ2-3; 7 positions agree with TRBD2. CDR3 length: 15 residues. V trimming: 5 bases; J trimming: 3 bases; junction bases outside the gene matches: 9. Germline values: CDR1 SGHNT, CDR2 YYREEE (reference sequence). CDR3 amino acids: CASRDQRGSTDTQYF. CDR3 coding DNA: TGTGCCAGCAGGGACCAGCGGGGTAGTACAGATACGCAGTATTTT.

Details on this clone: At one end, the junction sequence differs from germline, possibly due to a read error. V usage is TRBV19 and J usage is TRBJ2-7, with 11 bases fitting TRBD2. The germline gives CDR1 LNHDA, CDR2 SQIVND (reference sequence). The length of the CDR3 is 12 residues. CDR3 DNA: TGTGCCAGTAGTACCCCTAGCGGGAGGCCAAACTTC. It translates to CASSTPSGRPNF.

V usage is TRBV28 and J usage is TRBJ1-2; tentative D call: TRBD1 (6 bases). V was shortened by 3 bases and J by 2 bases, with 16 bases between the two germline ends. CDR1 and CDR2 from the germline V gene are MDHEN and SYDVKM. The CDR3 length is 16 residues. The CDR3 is CASSFLRGQANYGYTF. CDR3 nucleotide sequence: TGTGCCAGCAGTTTCCTGCGGGGGCAGGCAAACTATGGCTACACCTTC.

The DNA for the CDR3 is TGTGCCAGCAGCCCCTCCGACAGGCGCTCCTACGAGCAGTACTTC. Its translation: CASSPSDRRSYEQYF. The chain employs TRBV6-6 and TRBJ2-7; maybe TRBD1 (6 bases). This CDR3 contains 15 residues. Germline lookup yields CDR1 MNHNY and CDR2 SVGAGI (reference sequence). V was pared by 6 bases and J by 0 bases, with 15 bases between.

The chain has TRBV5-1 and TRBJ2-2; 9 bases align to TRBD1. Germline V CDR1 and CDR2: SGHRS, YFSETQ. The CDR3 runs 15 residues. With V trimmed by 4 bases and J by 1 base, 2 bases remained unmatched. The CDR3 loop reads CASSKGQGNTGELFF. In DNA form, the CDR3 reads TGCGCCAGCAGCAAGGGACAGGGGAACACCGGGGAGCTGTTTTTT.

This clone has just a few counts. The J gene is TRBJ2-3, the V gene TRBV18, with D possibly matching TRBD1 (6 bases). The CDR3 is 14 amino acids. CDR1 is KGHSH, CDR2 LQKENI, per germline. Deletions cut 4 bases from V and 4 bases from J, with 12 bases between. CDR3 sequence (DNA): TGTGCCAGCTCACTACAGGGTATCGCAGATACGCAGTATTTT. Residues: CASSLQGIADTQYF.

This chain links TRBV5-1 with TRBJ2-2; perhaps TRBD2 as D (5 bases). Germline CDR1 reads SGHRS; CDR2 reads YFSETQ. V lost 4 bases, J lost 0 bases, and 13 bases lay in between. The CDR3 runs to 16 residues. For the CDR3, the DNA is TGCGCCAGCAGCCCAGCGGCGGGCGCGAACACCGGGGAGCTGTTTTTT. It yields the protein CASSPAAGANTGELFF.

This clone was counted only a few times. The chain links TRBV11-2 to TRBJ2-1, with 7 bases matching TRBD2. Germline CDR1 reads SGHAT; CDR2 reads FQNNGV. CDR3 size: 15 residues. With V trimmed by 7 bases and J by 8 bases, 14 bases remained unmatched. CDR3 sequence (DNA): TGTGCCAGCAACTTCGGGCGGCGCACTAGCGATGAGCAGTTCTTC. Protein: CASNFGRRTSDEQFF.

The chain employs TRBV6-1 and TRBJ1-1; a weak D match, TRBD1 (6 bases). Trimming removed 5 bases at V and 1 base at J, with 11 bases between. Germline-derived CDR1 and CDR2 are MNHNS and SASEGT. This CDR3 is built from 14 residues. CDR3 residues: CASSQPGQNTEAFF. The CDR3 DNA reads TGTGCCAGCAGTCAACCGGGACAGAACACTGAAGCTTTCTTT.

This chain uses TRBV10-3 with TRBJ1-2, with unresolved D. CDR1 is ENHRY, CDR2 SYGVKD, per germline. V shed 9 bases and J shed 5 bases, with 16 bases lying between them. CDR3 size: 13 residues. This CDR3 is CAITELLLYGYTF. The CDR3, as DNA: TGTGCCATTACAGAACTGCTTCTTTATGGCTACACCTTC.

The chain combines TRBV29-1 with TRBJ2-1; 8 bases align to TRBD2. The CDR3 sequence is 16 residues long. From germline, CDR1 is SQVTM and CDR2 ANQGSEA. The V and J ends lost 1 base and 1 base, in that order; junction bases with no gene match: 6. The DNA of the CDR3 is TGCAGCGTTGAAGCCGGACTAGCCGAATCCTACAATGAGCAGTTCTTC. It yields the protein CSVEAGLAESYNEQFF.

The CDR3 sequence: CASSSGLAGGGLNEQFF. The CDR3 nucleotides are TGTGCCAGCAGCTCAGGACTAGCGGGAGGGGGGTTGAATGAGCAGTTCTTC. This sequence joins TRBV7-2 and TRBJ2-1; 15 nucleotides match TRBD2. Germline CDR1 SGHTA, CDR2 FQGNSA. J gave up 7 bases and V 4 bases, and 8 bases lay outside the gene matches. CDR3 length equals 17 residues.

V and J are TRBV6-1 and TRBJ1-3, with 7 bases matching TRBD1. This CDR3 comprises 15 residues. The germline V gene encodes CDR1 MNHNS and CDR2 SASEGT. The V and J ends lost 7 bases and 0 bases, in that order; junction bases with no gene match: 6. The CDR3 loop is CASTLTGSSGNTIYF. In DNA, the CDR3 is TGTGCCAGCACTCTGACAGGGTCCTCTGGAAACACCATATATTTT.

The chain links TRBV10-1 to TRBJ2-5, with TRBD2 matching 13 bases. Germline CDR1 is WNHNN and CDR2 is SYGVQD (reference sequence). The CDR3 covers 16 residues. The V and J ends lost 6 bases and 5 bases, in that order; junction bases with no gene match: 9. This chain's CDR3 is CASSQGLAGVVETQYF. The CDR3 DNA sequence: TGCGCCAGCAGCCAAGGACTAGCGGGAGTGGTGGAGACCCAGTACTTC.